The source of this T cell receptor beta chain is a study of vaccination effects on CD4 cells after COVID-19. This clone was counted between two and nine times. Its antigen remains unidentified. Produced via immunoSEQ multiplex PCR; TCRdb's table is partial and in-frame only. The table records about 11,000 clones, just under 75% of them present only once. Antigen-specific CD4+ T cell clonotypes were called by their expansion after viral peptide-pool culture in ViraFEST. Once cultured for 9 to 11 days, the cells underwent separation to obtain CD4+ T cells. V lost 3 bases and J lost 4; bases outside the gene matches: 5. The CDR3 has 15 residues. Germline lookup yields CDR1 LGHNA and CDR2 YNFKEQ.

This clonotype was sampled from a human donor who received a COVID-19 vaccine. The sequences come from CD4+ T cells from PBMCs cultured with HCoV-229E spike peptides, collected before COVID-19 vaccination. The gene calls are TRBV4-2 and TRBJ2-3; 9 positions agree with TRBD1. The CDR3 protein is CASSHGTGRSDTQYF. The CDR3 DNA is TGTGCCAGCAGCCACGGGACAGGGAGGTCAGATACGCAGTATTTT.